These 8 T cell receptor beta chains came from one sample sequenced in a study of CD8 T cells in ankylosing spondylitis. MiXCR was run by TCRdb on the 5' RACE reads, yielding one entry per CDR3 protein. The sample lists around 150,000 distinct CDR3 sequences, 11% seen once, with 3.5% to 5% in the top ten. Sequences were obtained from blood, either unsorted or a sorted T cell fraction (not recorded which). All receptors come from a female donor with ankylosing spondylitis or in good health (not recorded which).

For this clonotype: A read error may explain this, as a much larger clone is one base away. The chain joins TRBV11-3 to TRBJ1-3, with D possibly being TRBD1 (5 bases). The V gene's germline CDR1 is SGHNT and CDR2 YENEEA. The CDR3 consists of 11 residues. CDR3 residues: CVSSPGVTIYF. As DNA, the CDR3 is TGTGTCAGCAGCCCGGGGGTCACCATATATTTT.

This clonotype was seen ten or more times. The V and J genes are TRBV20-1 and TRBJ1-2; a possible D gene is TRBD1 (5 bases). Germline V lookup: CDR1 DFQATT, CDR2 SNEGSKA (reference sequence). The CDR3 consists of 13 residues. The V and J ends lost 3 bases and 7 bases respectively, with 15 bases between them. In DNA, the CDR3 is TGCAGTGCTAGGTCGCAGGGTTTCTTTGGCTACACCTTC. It encodes CSARSQGFFGYTF.

This clonotype was found many times. The chain couples TRBV2 to TRBJ2-1; D gene uncertain. From germline, CDR1 is SNHLY and CDR2 FYNNEI. The CDR3 extends over 14 amino acids. Trimming removed 6 bases at V and 1 base at J, with 10 bases between. DNA of the CDR3: TGTGCCAGCAGAGGGTTCGGTTCCTACAATGAGCAGTTCTTC. This encodes CASRGFGSYNEQFF.

This clonotype has at least ten counts. The chain recombines TRBV29-1 with TRBJ1-2; D unresolved. Germline V gives CDR1 SQVTM, CDR2 ANQGSEA. This CDR3 is built from 14 residues. V dropped 6 bases and J dropped 7 bases, with 21 bases sitting between them. This chain's CDR3 is CSVPGRELAGGYTF. CDR3 sequence (DNA): TGCAGCGTGCCCGGTAGGGAACTAGCCGGTGGCTACACCTTC.

In this sample, this clonotype turned up many times. V gene TRBV30 combines with J gene TRBJ1-3; D gene uncertain. This CDR3 has 13 amino acids. Germline values: CDR1 GTSNPN, CDR2 SVGIG (reference sequence). Between the trimmed V and J ends, which lost 4 bases and 0 bases, there was a span of 7 bases. The CDR3 spells CAWTEFSGNTIYF. The CDR3, as DNA: TGTGCCTGGACGGAGTTCTCTGGAAACACCATATATTTT.

In this sample, this clonotype turned up many times. The rearrangement links TRBV27 to TRBJ1-4; D is ambiguous. Trimming pared 2 bases from V and 3 bases from J, leaving 10 bases between. The length of the CDR3 is 15 residues. The germline gives CDR1 MNHEY, CDR2 SMNVEV (reference sequence). In DNA form, the CDR3 reads TGTGCCAGCAGTTTAGGAGAGTCTCCTAATGAAAAACTGTTTTTT. Its protein is CASSLGESPNEKLFF.

The table lists this clonotype with many counts. CDR3 DNA sequence: TGTGCCGCACACAGGGGTAACACCGGGGAGCTGTTTTTT. Translation: CAAHRGNTGELFF. The genes are TRBV24-1 and TRBJ2-2, with 7 positions matching TRBD1. The V gene end was trimmed by 12 bases and the J gene end by 2 bases; junction bases not matched to a gene: 5. This CDR3 region has 13 residues. CDR1 and CDR2 from the germline V gene are KGHDR and SFDVKD.

This clonotype was seen ten or more times. The chain carries TRBV7-7 and TRBJ2-5; TRBD2 matches 8 bases. The CDR3 is 16 residues long. The V segment lost 5 bases and the J segment 5 bases; nucleotides outside the gene matches: 13. Germline assignment: CDR1 SSHAT and CDR2 FNYEAQ (reference sequence). The CDR3 nucleotides read TGTGCCAGCAGCCAAACTAGCGGAGAGAAACGGGAGACCCAGTACTTC. It codes for CASSQTSGEKRETQYF.